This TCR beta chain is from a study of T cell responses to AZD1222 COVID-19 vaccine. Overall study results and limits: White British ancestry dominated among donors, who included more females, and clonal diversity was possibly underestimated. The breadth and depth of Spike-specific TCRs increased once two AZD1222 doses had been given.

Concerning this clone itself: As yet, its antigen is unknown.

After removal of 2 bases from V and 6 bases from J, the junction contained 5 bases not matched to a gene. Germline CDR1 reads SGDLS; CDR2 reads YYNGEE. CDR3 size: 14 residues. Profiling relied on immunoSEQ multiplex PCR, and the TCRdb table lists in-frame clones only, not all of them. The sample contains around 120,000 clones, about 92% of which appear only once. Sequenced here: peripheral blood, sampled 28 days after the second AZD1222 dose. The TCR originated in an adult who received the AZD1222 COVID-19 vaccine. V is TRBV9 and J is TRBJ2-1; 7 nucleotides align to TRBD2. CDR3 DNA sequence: TGTGCCAGCAGCGTTGCGGGAGTGGGCAATGAGCAGTTCTTC. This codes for CASSVAGVGNEQFF.